The 19 T cell receptor beta chains below were found in one sample sequenced in a study of cytomegalovirus exposure and HLA in healthy donors. Vbeta (60) and Jbeta (13) primers were used in the PCR. Generated by immunoSEQ multiplex PCR, the TCRdb table keeps only in-frame clones and is missing some. The data hold around 200,000 clones, with over 80% observed a single time. The sequenced material came from PBMCs. The receptors were gathered from a man aged 45-65 years in good health and CMV-seronegative.

About this clone: Distinct nucleotide sequences in the sample also encode this CDR3. CDR3 amino acids: CASSLGDRGYEQYF. The DNA of the CDR3 is TGCGCCAGCAGCTTGGGGGACAGGGGCTACGAGCAGTACTTC. This chain uses TRBV5-1 with TRBJ2-7; 10 bases map to TRBD1. V shed 0 bases, J shed 3 bases, and the junction held 0 bases outside the gene matches. Germline V gene lookup returns CDR1 SGHRS and CDR2 YFSETQ. The CDR3 is 14 amino acids.

The chain uses TRBV5-1 and TRBJ2-5; the D gene is possibly TRBD2 (5 bases). V was pared by 0 bases and J by 5 bases, with 14 bases between. The CDR3 has 15 residues. In germline, CDR1 is SGHRS, CDR2 YFSETQ. DNA of the CDR3: TGCGCCAGCAGCTTGGTTCAGGCCACGGGGGAGACCCAGTACTTC. Encoded protein: CASSLVQATGETQYF.

The rearrangement links TRBV28 to TRBJ1-2; TRBD1 might be the D (6 bases). Per the germline V gene, CDR1 is MDHEN and CDR2 is SYDVKM. V dropped 3 bases and J dropped 2 bases, with 7 bases sitting between them. The CDR3 runs to 13 residues. The CDR3 nucleotides are TGTGCCAGCAGTTTTCAGGGGAACTATGGCTACACCTTC. This gives the protein CASSFQGNYGYTF.

This chain joins TRBV4-2 and TRBJ2-5, with 10 bases identical to TRBD1. Gene TRBJ2-7 matches the end of the DNA better, so the J call may be wrong. This CDR3 comprises 15 residues. Germline loops: CDR1 LGHNA, CDR2 YNFKEQ. CDR3 region: CASSQEGTGVNEQYF. DNA of the CDR3: TGTGCCAGCAGCCAAGAGGGGACAGGGGTCAACGAGCAGTACTTC.

This chain links TRBV5-4 with TRBJ2-7, with 7 positions matching TRBD2. The CDR3 length is 15 residues. Per the germline V gene, CDR1 is SGHNT and CDR2 is YYREEE (reference sequence). V shed 0 bases, J shed 4 bases, and the junction held 7 bases outside the gene matches. The CDR3 bases are TGTGCCAGCAGCTTGGGGCGGGAGCGTCGTTACGAGCAGTACTTC. Protein product: CASSLGRERRYEQYF. The entire variable domain, with the rest obtained from reference TRBV5-4 and TRBJ2-7, is as follows: ETGVTQSPTHLIKTRGQQVTLRCSSQSGHNTVSWYQQALGQGPQFIFQYYREEENGRGNFPPRFSGLQFPNYSSELNVNALELDDSALYLCASSLGRERRYEQYFGPGTRLTVT.

The chain uses TRBV10-3 and TRBJ2-7; 9 nucleotides align to TRBD1. Germline V gene data show CDR1 as ENHRY and CDR2 as SYGVKD. J gave up 0 bases and V 0 bases, and 0 bases lay outside the gene matches. This CDR3 is 15 amino acids long. The CDR3 protein is CAISESQGASYEQYF. In nucleotides, the CDR3 is TGTGCCATCAGTGAGTCACAGGGGGCCTCCTACGAGCAGTACTTC.

This chain uses TRBV30 with TRBJ2-5; no reliable D call. CDR3 length equals 12 residues. V was trimmed by 0 bases and J by 11 bases, leaving 13 bases between them. Germline-derived CDR1 and CDR2 are GTSNPN and SVGIG (reference sequence). CDR3 loop: CAWSVLQAEQYF. The CDR3 DNA is TGTGCCTGGAGTGTACTTCAGGCAGAGCAGTACTTC.

The V gene is TRBV12-5, the J gene TRBJ2-2, with D possibly matching TRBD1 (7 bases). Looked up from germline, CDR1 is LGHNT and CDR2 is FRNRAP. The CDR3 contains 17 residues. V lost 0 bases and J 7 bases, leaving 18 bases between the germline ends. The CDR3 nucleotides read TGTGCTAGTGGTTTGGTACCTAAGGAGGGGGCTTGCGGGGAGCTGTTTTTT. Translated: CASGLVPKEGACGELFF.

This chain links TRBV18 with TRBJ1-4; TRBD1 matches at 8 bases. V lost 4 bases to trimming and J lost 8 bases; unmatched junction nucleotides: 6. Germline loops: CDR1 KGHSH, CDR2 LQKENI. This CDR3 is built from 14 residues. The CDR3 sequence: CASSHTDRAEKLFF. The CDR3 coding sequence is TGTGCCAGCTCACATACGGACAGGGCCGAAAAACTGTTTTTT.

CDR3 in DNA: TGTGCCAGCACCAACCGGGACAGCCACTACGAGCAGTACTTC. The encoded protein is CASTNRDSHYEQYF. This chain links TRBV6-4 with TRBJ2-7, with 7 bases fitting TRBD1. Unmatched junction bases numbered 9, after V lost 7 bases and J lost 3 bases. This CDR3 region has 14 residues. CDR1 is MRHNA and CDR2 is SNTAGT in the germline V gene.

CDR3 region: CASSRRQISYEQYF. CDR3 in DNA: TGTGCCAGCAGCCGCCGACAGATCTCCTACGAGCAGTACTTC. V and J are TRBV6-5 and TRBJ2-7, with D tentatively TRBD1 (5 bases). The CDR3 covers 14 residues. The germline V gene encodes CDR1 MNHEY and CDR2 SVGAGI. Trimming shortened V by 6 bases and J by 0 bases, and 12 bases separated the two germline ends.

The rearrangement joins TRBV7-2 to TRBJ1-4; maybe TRBD1 (6 bases). The CDR3 has 14 residues. V lost 6 bases and J 3 bases, leaving 11 bases between the germline ends. Germline lookup yields CDR1 SGHTA and CDR2 FQGNSA. CDR3: CASRKGGSNEKLFF. CDR3 DNA sequence: TGTGCCAGCAGAAAAGGGGGTTCTAATGAAAAACTGTTTTTT.

The rearrangement links TRBV7-3 to TRBJ2-3; tentative D call: TRBD2 (6 bases). The length of the CDR3 is 13 residues. Germline CDR1 reads SGHTA; CDR2 reads FQGTGA. V was cut by 4 bases and J by 9 bases, with 14 bases left in between. The CDR3 spells CASSSRDWGTQYF. CDR3 nucleotide sequence: TGTGCCAGCAGCTCTCGGGACTGGGGGACGCAGTATTTT.

This chain joins TRBV19 and TRBJ1-2; 11 bases are a match to TRBD1. The CDR3 is 15 residues long. From germline, CDR1 is LNHDA and CDR2 SQIVND (reference sequence). J lost 8 bases, V lost 6 bases, and 11 bases had no gene match. DNA for the CDR3: TGTGCCAGTAGCCACCTTGGACAGGGGGCAAAGGGCTACACCTTC. Translation: CASSHLGQGAKGYTF.

To note about this clone: At the DNA level, this CDR3 is encoded by other sequences in the same sample as well. V and J are TRBV7-9 and TRBJ2-1, with 12 bases identical to TRBD2. The CDR3 has 15 residues. Trimming took 4 bases from V and 8 from J; bases not matched to a gene: 6. Germline CDR1 and CDR2: SEHNR and FQNEAQ (reference sequence). CDR3 sequence (DNA): TGTGCCAGCAGCTCCGGACTAGCGGGATACGATGAGCAGTTCTTC. Protein product: CASSSGLAGYDEQFF.

The CDR3 protein is CAWRGQGYTGELFF. The CDR3 DNA follows: TGTGCCTGGAGGGGACAGGGGTACACCGGGGAGCTGTTTTTT. This chain connects TRBV30 to TRBJ2-2; 10 bases align to TRBD1. With 3 bases clipped from V and 3 bases from J, the junction kept 1 base outside the gene matches. This CDR3 has 14 residues. Germline-derived CDR1 and CDR2 are GTSNPN and SVGIG (reference sequence).

The gene calls are TRBV5-1 and TRBJ2-7; 11 bases are a match to TRBD2. The V gene's germline CDR1 is SGHRS and CDR2 YFSETQ. Unmatched junction bases numbered 13, after V lost 4 bases and J lost 7 bases. This CDR3 has 16 residues. CDR3 nucleotide sequence: TGCGCCAGCAGCCTCGTCGGTAGCGGGGGGGCAGGGGAGCAGTACTTC. It is translated as CASSLVGSGGAGEQYF.

The chain carries TRBV6-6 and TRBJ1-1; possible D gene TRBD1, 6 bases. V gave up 11 bases and J gave up 1 base, with 14 bases separating them. In germline, CDR1 is MNHNY, CDR2 SVGAGI (reference sequence). This CDR3 contains 13 residues. CDR3 nucleotides: TGTGCCGCTAACCAGGGACAGAACACTGAAGCTTTCTTT. Protein: CAANQGQNTEAFF.

The chain is built from TRBV5-1 and TRBJ2-2; 9 nucleotides match TRBD2. Unmatched junction bases numbered 0, after V lost 5 bases and J lost 4 bases. Germline V gene lookup returns CDR1 SGHRS and CDR2 YFSETQ. The CDR3 has 13 residues. The CDR3, as DNA: TGCGCCAGCAGGACTAGCGGCACCGGGGAGCTGTTTTTT. It is translated as CASRTSGTGELFF.